The 27 T cell receptor beta chains reported below all come from one sample, sequenced in a study of beta chain features in type 1 diabetes. Investigators reverse transcribed all isolated RNA, so they sequenced expressed TCRB transcripts. This table comes from immunoSEQ multiplex PCR, and its TCRdb copy is limited to in-frame clones, with some not included. The sample has 140,000 to 150,000 clones; about 50% are singletons. Material: Tregs from blood. These TCRs come from a man aged 18 to 29 in good health.

The gene calls are TRBV10-3 and TRBJ1-1; perhaps TRBD1 as D (5 bases). The CDR3 contains 13 residues. Germline V lookup: CDR1 ENHRY, CDR2 SYGVKD. V was pared by 7 bases and J by 0 bases, with 9 bases between. This CDR3 reads CAINRQLNTEAFF. The CDR3 DNA is TGTGCCATCAATCGACAGCTGAACACTGAAGCTTTCTTT.

The chain uses TRBV4-3 and TRBJ2-2, with 11 bases aligning to TRBD2. Germline trimming cut 5 bases from V and 3 bases from J; bases unmatched to any gene: 5. The CDR3 contains 16 residues. Per the germline V gene, CDR1 is LGHNA and CDR2 is YSLEER. The DNA for the CDR3 is TGCGCCAGCAGCTTCGGGACTAGCGGATACACCGGGGAGCTGTTTTTT. Its protein is CASSFGTSGYTGELFF.

This clone was counted between two and nine times. The rearrangement links TRBV30 to TRBJ1-2; 7 bases map to TRBD1. Germline V CDR1 and CDR2: GTSNPN, SVGIG (reference sequence). CDR3 size: 15 residues. The trim removed 3 bases at V and 6 bases at J, leaving 13 bases unmatched. The CDR3 DNA reads as TGTGCCTGGAGAAGTACAGGGGCGGATTTTAATGGCTACACCTTC. Amino acid sequence: CAWRSTGADFNGYTF. The complete variable domain, with remaining parts taken from reference TRBV30 and TRBJ1-2, reads SQTIHQWPATLVQPVGSPLSLECTVEGTSNPNLYWYRQAAGRGLQLLFYSVGIGQISSEVPQNLSASRPQDRQFILSSKKLLLSDSGFYLCAWRSTGADFNGYTFGSGTRLTVV.

This clone was seen more than once but under ten times. This rearrangement joins TRBV27 to TRBJ1-5; 9 bases line up with TRBD1. CDR1 and CDR2 (germline): MNHEY, SMNVEV (reference sequence). V trimming: 8 bases; J trimming: 7 bases; junction bases outside the gene matches: 12. The CDR3 runs 15 residues. CDR3: CASRTAGTGWQPQHF. CDR3 DNA sequence: TGTGCCAGCCGTACCGCCGGGACAGGGTGGCAGCCCCAGCATTTT.

This clone occurred once. V is TRBV6-1 and J is TRBJ2-7; a possible D gene is TRBD2 (7 bases). There are 14 residues in the CDR3. The germline gives CDR1 MNHNS, CDR2 SASEGT. Trimming left V 6 bases short and J 4 bases short, with 16 bases between. CDR3: CASRTPGGPYEQYF. The CDR3 DNA sequence: TGTGCCAGCAGGACTCCGGGGGGCCCTTACGAGCAGTACTTC.

This clone was detected only a few times. This chain connects TRBV10-3 to TRBJ2-7; weak D call: TRBD1 (6 bases). This CDR3 has 14 residues. Trimming stripped 2 bases from V and 3 bases from J, with 11 bases between. Germline CDR1 ENHRY, CDR2 SYGVKD. CDR3 sequence reads: CAISELDSGYEQYF. The CDR3, as DNA: TGTGCCATCAGTGAGCTGGACAGCGGCTACGAGCAGTACTTC.

This chain joins TRBV19 and TRBJ2-2; tentatively, D is TRBD2 (6 bases). Germline V lookup: CDR1 LNHDA, CDR2 SQIVND (reference sequence). The CDR3 is 16 amino acids. V was pared by 7 bases and J by 7 bases, with 22 bases between. CDR3 residues: CASKRTGVGFGGELFF. The CDR3 DNA reads as TGTGCCAGTAAGAGGACGGGGGTCGGGTTTGGCGGGGAGCTGTTTTTT.

CDR3: CASSSGGYGYTF. The CDR3 region has the DNA TGCGCCAGCAGCTCCGGGGGCTATGGCTACACCTTC. The chain joins TRBV5-1 to TRBJ1-2; a possible D gene is TRBD1 (5 bases). There are 12 residues in the CDR3. Per germline, CDR1 SGHRS and CDR2 YFSETQ. V lost 3 bases and J 4 bases, leaving 7 bases between the germline ends.

This clone was counted between two and nine times. The chain carries TRBV21-1 and TRBJ2-5; the table calls TRBD1, which could not be checked here. TRBV21-1 is designated a pseudogene. The CDR3 extends over 16 amino acids. The CDR3 loop is CASSKWKQGRWETQYF. The CDR3 DNA is TGTGCCAGCAGCAAATGGAAACAGGGGCGGTGGGAGACCCAGTACTTC.

There are a few counts of this clone. The sample carries other DNA sequences with the same CDR3. The J gene is TRBJ2-1, the V gene TRBV9, with TRBD2 matching 9 bases. The V and J ends lost 1 base and 4 bases, in that order; junction bases with no gene match: 3. There are 15 residues in the CDR3. Germline CDR1 and CDR2: SGDLS and YYNGEE. The CDR3 DNA reads as TGTGCCAGCAGCGTAAGTAGCGGGGGTTACAATGAGCAGTTCTTC. Its protein product is CASSVSSGGYNEQFF.

In this sample, this clone turned up once. V and J are TRBV5-4 and TRBJ1-6; maybe TRBD1 (6 bases). Per germline, CDR1 SGHNT and CDR2 YYREEE (reference sequence). V was trimmed by 4 bases and J by 10 bases, leaving 18 bases between them. The CDR3 contains 15 residues. The CDR3 sequence: CASSPSGQRGSPLHF. In DNA, the CDR3 is TGTGCCAGCAGCCCGTCCGGACAGAGGGGATCACCCCTCCACTTT.

V is TRBV13 and J is TRBJ2-2; 9 bases are shared with TRBD1. Germline V lookup: CDR1 PRHDT, CDR2 FYEKMQ (reference sequence). The V and J ends lost 4 bases and 3 bases, in that order; junction bases with no gene match: 9. The CDR3 covers 17 residues. This chain's CDR3 is CASSYGTGNVDTGELFF. The CDR3 coding sequence is TGTGCCAGCAGCTACGGGACAGGGAATGTGGACACCGGGGAGCTGTTTTTT.

This chain's CDR3 is CSVEQTANEAFF. The CDR3 coding sequence is TGCAGCGTTGAACAAACAGCTAATGAAGCTTTCTTT. The chain joins TRBV29-1 to TRBJ1-1, with D unresolved. The length of the CDR3 is 12 residues. CDR1 and CDR2 (germline): SQVTM, ANQGSEA. Trimming pared 2 bases from V and 7 bases from J, leaving 11 bases between.

For the CDR3, the DNA is TGTGCCAGCAGCTATAGGGGACAGGGGGCCTCCTACGAGCAGTACTTC. Protein sequence: CASSYRGQGASYEQYF. This chain uses TRBV7-8 with TRBJ2-7, with 12 bases identical to TRBD1. Germline CDR1 reads SGHVS; CDR2 reads FQNEAQ. With V trimmed by 4 bases and J by 0 bases, 4 bases remained unmatched. The CDR3 spans 16 residues.

V usage is TRBV28 and J usage is TRBJ2-2; 7 bases align to TRBD1. The J segment lost 0 bases and the V segment lost 0 bases, leaving 7 bases of the junction unmatched. The CDR3 is 18 amino acids. The germline CDR1 and CDR2 sequences are MDHEN and SYDVKM. The CDR3 bases are TGTGCCAGCAGTTTATGGGGTGGGGACAGCCCGAACACCGGGGAGCTGTTTTTT. Protein sequence: CASSLWGGDSPNTGELFF.

The rearrangement uses TRBV4-3 and TRBJ1-3, with D unclear. The length of the CDR3 is 18 residues. Trimming stripped 0 bases from V and 0 bases from J, with 15 bases between. The V gene's germline CDR1 is LGHNA and CDR2 YSLEER. This chain's CDR3 is CASSQDRVDDYSGNTIYF. CDR3 DNA: TGCGCCAGCAGCCAAGATCGGGTAGACGACTACTCTGGAAACACCATATATTTT.

The table lists this clone with a few counts. This sequence joins TRBV7-2 and TRBJ1-2, with D possibly matching TRBD1 (5 bases). Germline V gene data show CDR1 as SGHTA and CDR2 as FQGNSA. The length of the CDR3 is 15 residues. Trimming removed 5 bases at V and 7 bases at J, with 20 bases between. The chain's CDR3 is CASSPMVGDAGGYTF. For the CDR3, the DNA is TGTGCCAGCAGCCCGATGGTAGGGGATGCAGGTGGCTACACCTTC.

The sample holds a few counts of this clone. The V gene is TRBV7-2, the J gene TRBJ2-1, with 7 bases identical to TRBD2. The CDR3 totals 15 residues. V gave up 6 bases and J gave up 6 bases; unmatched junction bases: 11. Germline-derived CDR1 and CDR2 are SGHTA and FQGNSA. CDR3 in DNA: TGTGCCAGCAGTTTTAGCGGGCCTAATGGCAATGAGCAGTTCTTC. Its translation: CASSFSGPNGNEQFF. Combining the CDR3 with reference TRBV7-2 and TRBJ2-1 gives the whole variable domain GAGVSQSPSNKVTEKGKDVELRCDPISGHTALYWYRQSLGQGLEFLIYFQGNSAPDKSGLPSDRFSAERTGGSVSTLTIQRTQQEDSAVYLCASSFSGPNGNEQFFGPGTRLTVL.

A few counts support this clone. This chain uses TRBV7-9 with TRBJ2-5, with TRBD1 as a possible D gene (5 bases). Trimming cost V 2 bases and J 5 bases, with 9 bases left between them. The CDR3 spans 13 residues. Germline loops: CDR1 SEHNR, CDR2 FQNEAQ (reference sequence). CDR3 protein: CASSLQTAETQYF. DNA for the CDR3: TGTGCCAGCAGCTTACAGACAGCGGAGACCCAGTACTTC.

The rearrangement joins TRBV5-4 to TRBJ2-3; D remains unclear. Germline values: CDR1 SGHNT, CDR2 YYREEE (reference sequence). This CDR3 comprises 13 residues. V lost 7 bases and J lost 0, with 9 bases in between. Here the CDR3 DNA reads TGTGCCAGCTGCGACTGGAGCACAGATACGCAGTATTTT. Its translation: CASCDWSTDTQYF.

V and J are TRBV7-9 and TRBJ1-2; D perhaps matches TRBD1 (6 bases). V dropped 7 bases and J dropped 6 bases, with 18 bases sitting between them. The CDR3 spans 14 residues. Germline loops: CDR1 SEHNR, CDR2 FQNEAQ (reference sequence). CDR3 sequence: CASTLGGGAHGYTF. For the CDR3, the DNA is TGTGCCAGCACCCTGGGGGGGGGCGCCCATGGCTACACCTTC.

As for this clone: The sample contains more than one DNA sequence encoding this CDR3. V usage is TRBV15 and J usage is TRBJ2-5; a weak D match, TRBD2 (5 bases). V dropped 0 bases and J dropped 4 bases, with 9 bases sitting between them. The CDR3 covers 14 residues. CDR1 is LNHNV, CDR2 YYDKDF, per germline (reference sequence). The CDR3 sequence is CATSRDPGRETQYF. As DNA, the CDR3 is TGTGCCACCAGCAGAGATCCGGGGAGAGAGACCCAGTACTTC.

In this sample, this clone turned up a few times. The chain has TRBV28 and TRBJ2-1; 13 bases agree with TRBD2. Germline V gene sequence: CDR1 MDHEN, CDR2 SYDVKM. V was clipped by 6 bases and J by 2 bases; unmatched bases: 1. The CDR3 covers 15 residues. The CDR3 nucleotides read TGTGCCAGCAGAGGGACTAGCGGGGCCTACAATGAGCAGTTCTTC. It translates to CASRGTSGAYNEQFF.

The rearrangement links TRBV18 to TRBJ1-4; D possibly corresponds to TRBD1 (5 bases). Germline V lookup: CDR1 KGHSH, CDR2 LQKENI. The germline V and J ends were trimmed by 1 base and 4 bases, with 13 bases remaining between them. This CDR3 contains 16 residues. CDR3 residues: CASSPRLAGDNEKLFF. The CDR3 DNA sequence: TGTGCCAGCTCACCACGGTTAGCGGGGGATAATGAAAAACTGTTTTTT. The full variable domain, completed using reference TRBV18 and TRBJ1-4, is NAGVMQNPRHLVRRRGQEARLRCSPMKGHSHVYWYRQLPEEGLKFMVYLQKENIIDESGMPKERFSAEFPKEGPSILRIQQVVRGDSAAYFCASSPRLAGDNEKLFFGSGTQLSVL.

This sequence joins TRBV27 and TRBJ1-3; 8 bases agree with TRBD1. The CDR3 runs to 16 residues. Germline V gene sequence: CDR1 MNHEY, CDR2 SMNVEV (reference sequence). V was clipped by 3 bases and J by 2 bases; unmatched bases: 6. The CDR3 nucleotides are TGTGCCAGCAGTTTCCGAGGACAGGGTCCTGGAAACACCATATATTTT. Amino acid sequence: CASSFRGQGPGNTIYF.

CDR3 sequence reads: CASSPAPGTGGEQYF. The CDR3, as DNA: TGTGCCAGCAGCCCAGCCCCCGGGACAGGGGGCGAGCAGTACTTC. This rearrangement joins TRBV7-2 to TRBJ2-7, with 11 nucleotides matching TRBD1. The CDR3 spans 15 residues. Germline CDR1 is SGHTA and CDR2 is FQGNSA. V gave up 5 bases and J gave up 6 bases; unmatched junction bases: 9.

This chain uses TRBV30 with TRBJ2-1; weak D call: TRBD2 (6 bases). The V gene's germline CDR1 is GTSNPN and CDR2 SVGIG (reference sequence). The V end lost 1 base, the J end lost 10 bases, and 11 bases lay between the germline ends. The CDR3 covers 12 residues. As DNA, the CDR3 is TGTGCCTGGAGTGCCCTAGCGCAAGAGCAGTTCTTC. Encoded protein: CAWSALAQEQFF.